This T cell receptor beta chain is from a study of beta chain features in type 1 diabetes. General study results and limits: In all four CD4+ subsets, TCRB CDR3 length was significantly, moderately reduced in type 1 diabetes.

There are a few counts of this clone. The target antigen is unknown. The germline V gene encodes CDR1 SQVTM and CDR2 ANQGSEA. The CDR3 spans 12 residues. Trimming left V 8 bases short and J 2 bases short, with 12 bases between. Expressed TCRB transcripts were sequenced after all isolated RNA was converted to cDNA. Profiled with immunoSEQ multiplex PCR; TCRdb holds only in-frame clones, not every one. The sample has over 200,000 clones, 11% seen once. The source material was naive CD4+ T cells from blood. This receptor was identified in a man aged 30 to 45 with type 1 diabetes. The gene calls are TRBV29-1 and TRBJ2-5, with a weak D call TRBD2 (5 bases). CDR3 nucleotides: TGCAGCTCCGAGGGCGTTCAAGAGACCCAGTACTTC. It specifies CSSEGVQETQYF.